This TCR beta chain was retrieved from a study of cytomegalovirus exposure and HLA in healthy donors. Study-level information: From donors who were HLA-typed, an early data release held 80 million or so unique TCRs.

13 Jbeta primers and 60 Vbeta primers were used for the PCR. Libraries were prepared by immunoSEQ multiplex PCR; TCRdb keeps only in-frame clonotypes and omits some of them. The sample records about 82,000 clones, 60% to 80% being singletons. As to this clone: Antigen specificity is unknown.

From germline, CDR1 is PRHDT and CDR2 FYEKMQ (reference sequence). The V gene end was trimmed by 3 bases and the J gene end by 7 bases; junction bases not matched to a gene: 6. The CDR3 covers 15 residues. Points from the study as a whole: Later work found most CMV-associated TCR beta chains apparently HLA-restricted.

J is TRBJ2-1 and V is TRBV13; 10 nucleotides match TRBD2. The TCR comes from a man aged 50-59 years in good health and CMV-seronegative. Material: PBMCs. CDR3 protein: CASSFYSGGRNEQFF. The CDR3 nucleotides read TGTGCCAGCAGCTTTTATAGCGGGGGGCGTAATGAGCAGTTCTTC. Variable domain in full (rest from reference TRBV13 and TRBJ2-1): AAGVIQSPRHLIKEKRETATLKCYPIPRHDTVYWYQQGPGQDPQFLISFYEKMQSDKGSIPDRFSAQQFSDYHSELNMSSLELGDSALYFCASSFYSGGRNEQFFGPGTRLTVL.